This T cell receptor (beta chain) was sequenced for a study of PD-L1 blockade in urothelial cancer. Study background: Blood was subjected to analysis at 3 weeks (second dose) and 6 weeks following treatment start. Researchers found blood samples held a median of around 140,000 T cells.

Germline values: CDR1 SQVTM, CDR2 ANQGSEA. V lost 4 bases to trimming and J lost 6 bases, with 7 bases between them. The CDR3 spans 11 residues. Described time point: peripheral blood 6 weeks after treatment start. Measured with immunoSEQ multiplex PCR; TCRdb has only the in-frame clones, and not every one. The sample shows about 41,000 clones, around 83% of them seen only once. This TCR was sampled from a man in his 70s with urothelial cancer. This specimen consisted of PBMCs, obtained around atezolizumab (anti-PD-L1) treatment. This chain links TRBV29-1 with TRBJ2-1, with no clear D. CDR3 nucleotide sequence: TGCAGCGTTGTATCCCCCAATGAGCAGTTCTTC. Translated, it gives CSVVSPNEQFF.